Presented here are 10 T cell receptor beta chains from one specimen sequenced in a study of cytomegalovirus exposure and HLA in healthy donors. The PCR had 60 Vbeta and 13 Jbeta primers. TCRdb's copy holds only in-frame clones and misses some; the assay was immunoSEQ multiplex PCR. The top ten clones hold 1.5% to 2% of a sample with fewer than 250,000 clones, almost 80% of them seen once. The specimen sequenced was PBMCs. These receptors came from a male donor in good health and CMV-seronegative.

This clone was observed once. The chain is built from TRBV5-1 and TRBJ1-4; D uncertain. Germline values: CDR1 SGHRS, CDR2 YFSETQ. The CDR3 sequence is 17 residues long. V gave up 4 bases and J gave up 7 bases, with 23 bases separating them. CDR3 region: CASSPVELRPSGEKLFF. Written as DNA, the CDR3 is TGCGCCAGCAGCCCCGTAGAACTGCGCCCGAGCGGTGAAAAACTGTTTTTT.

The V and J genes are TRBV28 and TRBJ2-1, with a tentative D call TRBD1 (7 bases). The germline gives CDR1 MDHEN, CDR2 SYDVKM. Trimming pared 3 bases from V and 6 bases from J, leaving 15 bases between. There are 15 residues in the CDR3. This CDR3 reads CASSFYRGGGNEQFF. The CDR3 DNA reads TGTGCCAGCAGTTTTTACAGGGGAGGCGGCAATGAGCAGTTCTTC.

The CDR3 DNA sequence: TGTGCCATCAGTTCTAGACAGGGGGCTAATGAAAAACTGTTTTTT. This gives the protein CAISSRQGANEKLFF. This rearrangement joins TRBV10-3 to TRBJ1-4; 9 bases line up with TRBD1. This CDR3 region has 15 residues. Germline V lookup: CDR1 ENHRY, CDR2 SYGVKD. Losses at the gene ends were 5 bases for V and 3 bases for J; bases not matched to a gene: 4.

In the case of this clone: Relative to the germline gene, one junction end is altered; a read error may explain this. The genes are TRBV5-1 and TRBJ1-2; unclear D gene. CDR1 and CDR2 (germline): SGHRS, YFSETQ. The CDR3 is 12 amino acids. CDR3 bases: TGCGCCAGCAGCTTGGACGAGGGTTCAAGGTCCTTC. It is translated as CASSLDEGSRSF. The full variable domain, its missing parts supplied by reference TRBV5-1 and TRBJ1-2, is KAGVTQTPRYLIKTRGQQVTLSCSPISGHRSVSWYQQTPGQGLQFLFEYFSETQRNKGNFPGRFSGRQFSNSRSEMNVSTLELGDSALYLCASSLDEGSRSFGSGTRLTVV.

This clone showed up just a few times. Other DNA sequences within the sample encode an identical CDR3. The rearrangement joins TRBV5-1 to TRBJ2-5, with D uncertain. The CDR3 consists of 12 residues. In germline, CDR1 is SGHRS, CDR2 YFSETQ. Trimming cost V 0 bases and J 4 bases, with 4 bases left between them. The CDR3 spells CASSLALETQYF. The CDR3 nucleotides are TGCGCCAGCAGCTTGGCGTTAGAGACCCAGTACTTC.

This clone has just one count. The chain employs TRBV11-2 and TRBJ1-3; a weak D match, TRBD1 (5 bases). The CDR3 runs to 14 residues. Germline V gene lookup returns CDR1 SGHAT and CDR2 FQNNGV. V gave up 1 base and J gave up 3 bases, with 7 bases separating them. The CDR3 DNA reads TGTGCCAGCAGCTTAGGCAGGGTTGGAAACACCATATATTTT. It is translated as CASSLGRVGNTIYF.

This clone has more than one count but fewer than ten. The genes are TRBV5-4 and TRBJ1-1; 9 bases align to TRBD1. CDR3 length equals 14 residues. With 4 bases clipped from V and 5 bases from J, the junction kept 6 bases outside the gene matches. CDR1 and CDR2 from the germline V gene are SGHNT and YYREEE (reference sequence). CDR3 sequence (DNA): TGTGCCAGCAGCGCGGGACAGGGTGGGACTGAAGCTTTCTTT. Translating gives CASSAGQGGTEAFF.

The V and J genes are TRBV9 and TRBJ2-3, with D tentatively TRBD2 (6 bases). Germline V gene data show CDR1 as SGDLS and CDR2 as YYNGEE. The V gene lost 3 bases and the J gene lost 2 bases, with 16 bases spanning the gap. There are 16 residues in the CDR3. The CDR3 loop is CASSASRDFHTDTQYF. In DNA form, the CDR3 reads TGTGCCAGCAGCGCCAGCCGGGACTTCCACACAGATACGCAGTATTTT.

This clone is a singleton in its sample. The V and J genes are TRBV18 and TRBJ1-1, with 8 bases fitting TRBD1. Trimming at V came to 5 bases and at J to 4 bases, leaving 9 bases not matched to a gene. Germline V CDR1 and CDR2: KGHSH, LQKENI. The CDR3 covers 15 residues. CDR3 loop: CASSSSQGGSTEAFF. The DNA of the CDR3 is TGTGCCAGCTCATCTTCACAGGGGGGTAGCACTGAAGCTTTCTTT.

The gene calls are TRBV4-1 and TRBJ1-2; D is unclear. CDR3 length: 13 residues. V was clipped by 0 bases and J by 8 bases, with 10 bases between them. Germline CDR1 reads MGHRA; CDR2 reads YSYEKL. The CDR3 nucleotides are TGCGCCAGCAGCCAAGATGGGCCGGCCGGCTACACCTTC. Protein sequence: CASSQDGPAGYTF.